This entry is about one TCR beta chain. The antigen remains undetermined. The data were obtained in a study of cytomegalovirus exposure and HLA in healthy donors. Study-level findings and limits: 150 or so TCR beta chains were listed as cytomegalovirus-associated.

With 0 bases removed from V and 4 bases from J, the gap between germline ends came to 10 bases. CDR3 length: 14 amino acids. Germline CDR1 reads SGHRS; CDR2 reads YFSETQ. Vbeta (60) and Jbeta (13) primers were used in the PCR. Generated by immunoSEQ multiplex PCR, the TCRdb table keeps only in-frame clones and is missing some. The data contain roughly 100,000 clones, around 80% of them singletons. This sequence was found in a woman aged 40 to 50 in good health and CMV-seronegative. The material sequenced was PBMCs. This sequence joins TRBV5-1 and TRBJ1-1; D remains unclear. Here the CDR3 reads CASSLVPESTEAFF. CDR3 coding DNA: TGCGCCAGCAGCTTGGTACCGGAGTCCACTGAAGCTTTCTTT.